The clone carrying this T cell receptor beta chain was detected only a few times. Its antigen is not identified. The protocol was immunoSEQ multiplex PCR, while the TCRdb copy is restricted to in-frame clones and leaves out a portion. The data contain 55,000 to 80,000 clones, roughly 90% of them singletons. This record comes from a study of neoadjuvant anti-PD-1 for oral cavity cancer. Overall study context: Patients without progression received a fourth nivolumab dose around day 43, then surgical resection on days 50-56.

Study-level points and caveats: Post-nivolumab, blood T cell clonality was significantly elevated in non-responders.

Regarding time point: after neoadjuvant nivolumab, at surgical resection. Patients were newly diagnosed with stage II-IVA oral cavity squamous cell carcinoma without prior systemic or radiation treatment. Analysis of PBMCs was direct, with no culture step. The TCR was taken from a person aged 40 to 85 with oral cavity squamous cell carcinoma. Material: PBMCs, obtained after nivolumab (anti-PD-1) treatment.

The CDR3 is CASSLSSRDGDQPQHF. The CDR3 nucleotides read TGCGCCAGCAGCTTGTCGTCCAGGGACGGGGATCAGCCCCAGCATTTT. The rearrangement uses TRBV5-1 and TRBJ1-5, with D possibly matching TRBD1 (5 bases). This CDR3 is 16 amino acids long. Looked up from germline, CDR1 is SGHRS and CDR2 is YFSETQ. The V end lost 1 base, the J end lost 5 bases, and 16 bases lay between the germline ends. Full variable domain (outside the CDR3, taken from reference TRBV5-1 and TRBJ1-5): KAGVTQTPRYLIKTRGQQVTLSCSPISGHRSVSWYQQTPGQGLQFLFEYFSETQRNKGNFPGRFSGRQFSNSRSEMNVSTLELGDSALYLCASSLSSRDGDQPQHFGDGTRLSIL.